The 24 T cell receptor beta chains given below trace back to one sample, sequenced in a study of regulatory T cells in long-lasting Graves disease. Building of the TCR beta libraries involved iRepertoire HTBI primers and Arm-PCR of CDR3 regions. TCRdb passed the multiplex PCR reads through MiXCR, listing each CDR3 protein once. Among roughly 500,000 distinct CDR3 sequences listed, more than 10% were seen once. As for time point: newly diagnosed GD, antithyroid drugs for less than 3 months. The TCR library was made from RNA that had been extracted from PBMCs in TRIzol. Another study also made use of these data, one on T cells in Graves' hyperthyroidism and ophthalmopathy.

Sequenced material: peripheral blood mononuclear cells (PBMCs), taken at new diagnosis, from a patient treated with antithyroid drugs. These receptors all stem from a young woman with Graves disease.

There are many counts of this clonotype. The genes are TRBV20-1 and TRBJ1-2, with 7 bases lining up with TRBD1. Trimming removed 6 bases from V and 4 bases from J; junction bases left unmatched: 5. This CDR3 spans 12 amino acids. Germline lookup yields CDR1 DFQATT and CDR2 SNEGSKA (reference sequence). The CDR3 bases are TGCAGTGCCCTTGGACAGGTCTATGGCTACACCTTC. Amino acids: CSALGQVYGYTF.

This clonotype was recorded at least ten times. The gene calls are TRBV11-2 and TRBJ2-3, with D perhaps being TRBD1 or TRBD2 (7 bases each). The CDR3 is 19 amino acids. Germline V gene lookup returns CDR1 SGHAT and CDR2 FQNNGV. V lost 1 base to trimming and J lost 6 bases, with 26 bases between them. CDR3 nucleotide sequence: TGTGCCAGCAGCTTAGCCTGGGGAGGGAGAAGGGAGGGGGCTGATACGCAGTATTTT. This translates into CASSLAWGGRREGADTQYF.

CDR3 nucleotide sequence: TGCAGCGTTGCCCCGGACTATGGCTACACCTTC. As protein: CSVAPDYGYTF. The chain combines TRBV29-1 with TRBJ1-2; D uncertain. The CDR3 consists of 11 residues. V was cut by 4 bases and J by 3 bases, with 6 bases left in between. CDR1 and CDR2 (germline): SQVTM, ANQGSEA.

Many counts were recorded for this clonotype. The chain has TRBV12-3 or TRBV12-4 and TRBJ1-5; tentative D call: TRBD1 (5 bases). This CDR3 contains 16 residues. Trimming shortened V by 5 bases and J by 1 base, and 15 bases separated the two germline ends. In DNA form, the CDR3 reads TGTGCCAGCAGTAAAAGGGGTTTTGGCAGCAATCAGCCCCAGCATTTT. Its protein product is CASSKRGFGSNQPQHF.

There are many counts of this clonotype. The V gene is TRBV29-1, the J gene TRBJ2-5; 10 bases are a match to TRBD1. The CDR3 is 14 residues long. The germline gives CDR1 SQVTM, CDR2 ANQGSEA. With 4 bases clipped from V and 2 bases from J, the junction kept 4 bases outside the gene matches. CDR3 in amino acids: CSVGGQGPQETQYF. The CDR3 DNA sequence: TGCAGCGTTGGGGGACAGGGGCCTCAAGAGACCCAGTACTTC.

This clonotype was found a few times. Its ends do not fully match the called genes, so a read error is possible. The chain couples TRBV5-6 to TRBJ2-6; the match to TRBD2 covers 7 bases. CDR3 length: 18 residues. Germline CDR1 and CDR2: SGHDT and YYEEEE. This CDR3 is CASTLWREWSAGANVLTF. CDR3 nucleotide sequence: TGTGCCAGCACCTTGTGGCGGGAGTGGTCTGCTGGGGCCAACGTCCTGACTTTC.

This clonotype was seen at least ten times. The CDR3, as DNA: TGTGCCAGCAGTGAATCCCTAGCGGGAGATTTGTTACCGAATGAGCAGTTCTTC. This codes for CASSESLAGDLLPNEQFF. The chain is built from TRBV2 and TRBJ2-1; 10 bases map to TRBD2. CDR3 length equals 18 residues. Germline assignment: CDR1 SNHLY and CDR2 FYNNEI. The trim removed 2 bases at V and 7 bases at J, leaving 14 bases unmatched.

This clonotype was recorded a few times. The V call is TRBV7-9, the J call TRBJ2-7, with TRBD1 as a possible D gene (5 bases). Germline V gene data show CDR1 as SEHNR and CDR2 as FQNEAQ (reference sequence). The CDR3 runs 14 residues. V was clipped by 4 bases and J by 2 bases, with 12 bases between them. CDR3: CASSWPGPTYEQYF. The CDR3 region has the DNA TGTGCCAGCAGCTGGCCAGGGCCAACCTACGAGCAGTACTTC.

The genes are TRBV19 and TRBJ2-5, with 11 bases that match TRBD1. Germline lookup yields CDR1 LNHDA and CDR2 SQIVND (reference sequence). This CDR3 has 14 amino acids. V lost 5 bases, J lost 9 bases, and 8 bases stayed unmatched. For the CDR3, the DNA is TGTGCCAGTAGTCCGCGGACAGGGGGCGCGTCCCAGTACTTC. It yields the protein CASSPRTGGASQYF.

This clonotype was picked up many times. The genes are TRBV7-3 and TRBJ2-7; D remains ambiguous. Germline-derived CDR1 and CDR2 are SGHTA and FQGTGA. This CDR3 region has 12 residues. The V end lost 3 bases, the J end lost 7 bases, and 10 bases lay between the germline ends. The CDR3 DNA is TGTGCCAGCAGCTTGTTTTCCCGGGAGCAGTACTTC. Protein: CASSLFSREQYF.

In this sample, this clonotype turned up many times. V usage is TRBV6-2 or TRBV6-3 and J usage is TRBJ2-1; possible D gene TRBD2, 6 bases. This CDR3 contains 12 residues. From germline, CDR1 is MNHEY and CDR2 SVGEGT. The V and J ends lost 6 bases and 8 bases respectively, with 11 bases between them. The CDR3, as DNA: TGTGCCAGCAGAGACCTAGCGTATGAGCAGTTCTTC. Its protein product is CASRDLAYEQFF.

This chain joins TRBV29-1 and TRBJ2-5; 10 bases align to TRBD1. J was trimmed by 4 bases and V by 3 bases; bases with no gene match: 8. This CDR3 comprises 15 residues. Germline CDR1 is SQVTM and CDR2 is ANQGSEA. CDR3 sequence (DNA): TGCAGCGTTGACGACAGGGGGCAATCTTCAGAGACCCAGTACTTC. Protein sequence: CSVDDRGQSSETQYF.

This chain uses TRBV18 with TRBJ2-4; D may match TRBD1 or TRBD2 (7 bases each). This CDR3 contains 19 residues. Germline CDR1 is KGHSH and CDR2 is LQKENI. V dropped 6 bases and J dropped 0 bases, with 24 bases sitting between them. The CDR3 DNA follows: TGTGCCAGCTCTAGGCTGAGCGGGACAGCGTTATTAGCCAAAAACATTCAGTACTTC. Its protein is CASSRLSGTALLAKNIQYF.

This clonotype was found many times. The CDR3 DNA reads as TGTGCCAGCAGTGAATACGATGAGCAGTTCTTC. Translation gives CASSEYDEQFF. V usage is TRBV2 and J usage is TRBJ2-1; D unresolved. Germline-derived CDR1 and CDR2 are SNHLY and FYNNEI. Trimming cost V 2 bases and J 8 bases, with 4 bases left between them. CDR3 size: 11 residues.

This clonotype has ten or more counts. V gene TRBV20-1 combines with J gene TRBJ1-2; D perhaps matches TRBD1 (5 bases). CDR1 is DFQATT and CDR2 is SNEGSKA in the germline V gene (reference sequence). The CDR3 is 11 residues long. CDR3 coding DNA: TGCAGGCCGAGGGGACGGTTAGGCTACACCTTC. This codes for CRPRGRLGYTF.

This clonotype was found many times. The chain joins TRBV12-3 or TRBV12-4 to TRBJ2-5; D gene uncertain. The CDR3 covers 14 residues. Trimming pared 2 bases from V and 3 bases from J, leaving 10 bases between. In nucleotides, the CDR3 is TGTGCCAGCAGTTTAAGGACGGTCGAAGAGACCCAGTACTTC. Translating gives CASSLRTVEETQYF.

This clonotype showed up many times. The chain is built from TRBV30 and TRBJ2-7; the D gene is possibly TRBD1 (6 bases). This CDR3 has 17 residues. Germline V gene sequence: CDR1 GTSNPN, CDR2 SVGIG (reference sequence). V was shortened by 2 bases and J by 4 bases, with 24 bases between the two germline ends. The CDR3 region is CAWSPMGWTLGAYEQYF. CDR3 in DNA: TGTGCCTGGAGTCCGATGGGGTGGACCCTGGGGGCTTACGAGCAGTACTTC.

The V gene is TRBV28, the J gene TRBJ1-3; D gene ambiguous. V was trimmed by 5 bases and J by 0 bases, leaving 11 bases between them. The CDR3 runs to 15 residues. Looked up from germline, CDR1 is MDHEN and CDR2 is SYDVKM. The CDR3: CASSLHRNSGNTIYF. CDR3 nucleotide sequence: TGTGCCAGCAGTCTCCATAGGAACTCTGGAAACACCATATATTTT. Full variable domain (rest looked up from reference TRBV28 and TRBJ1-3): DVKVTQSSRYLVKRTGEKVFLECVQDMDHENMFWYRQDPGLGLRLIYFSYDVKMKEKGDIPEGYSVSREKKERFSLILESASTNQTSMYLCASSLHRNSGNTIYFGEGSWLTVV.

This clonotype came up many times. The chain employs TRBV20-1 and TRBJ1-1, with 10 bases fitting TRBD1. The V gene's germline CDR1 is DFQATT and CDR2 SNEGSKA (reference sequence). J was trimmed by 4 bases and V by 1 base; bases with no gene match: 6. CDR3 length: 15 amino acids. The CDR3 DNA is TGCAGTGCTAGAGCCCTGGGACAGGGGACCACTGAAGCTTTCTTT. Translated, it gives CSARALGQGTTEAFF.

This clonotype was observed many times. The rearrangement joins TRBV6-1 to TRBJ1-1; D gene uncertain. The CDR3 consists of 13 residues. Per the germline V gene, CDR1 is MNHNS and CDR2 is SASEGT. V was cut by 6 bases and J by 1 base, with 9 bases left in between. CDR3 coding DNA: TGTGCCAGCAGAACTTCCAAGAACACTGAAGCTTTCTTT. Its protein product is CASRTSKNTEAFF.

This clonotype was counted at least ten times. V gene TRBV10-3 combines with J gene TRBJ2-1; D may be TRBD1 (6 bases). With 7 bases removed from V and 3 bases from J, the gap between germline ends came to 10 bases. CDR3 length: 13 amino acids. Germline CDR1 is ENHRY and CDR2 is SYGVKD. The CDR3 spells CAIKARGYNEQFF. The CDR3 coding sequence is TGTGCCATCAAGGCCAGGGGCTACAATGAGCAGTTCTTC.

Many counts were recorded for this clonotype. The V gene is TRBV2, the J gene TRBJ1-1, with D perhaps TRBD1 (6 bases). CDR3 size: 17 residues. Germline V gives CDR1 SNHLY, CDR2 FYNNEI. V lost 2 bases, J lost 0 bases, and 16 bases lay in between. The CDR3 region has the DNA TGTGCCAGCAGTGAATTCCCCCCAGGGGCGATGAACACTGAAGCTTTCTTT. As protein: CASSEFPPGAMNTEAFF.

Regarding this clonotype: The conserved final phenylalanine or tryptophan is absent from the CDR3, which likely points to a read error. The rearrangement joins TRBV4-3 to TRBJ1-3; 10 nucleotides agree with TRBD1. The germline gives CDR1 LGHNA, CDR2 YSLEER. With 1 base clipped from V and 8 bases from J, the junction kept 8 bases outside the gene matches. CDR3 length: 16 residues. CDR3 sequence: CASSQAATGGLDTIYS. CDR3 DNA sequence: TGCGCCAGCAGCCAAGCTGCGACAGGGGGCTTGGACACCATATATTCT.

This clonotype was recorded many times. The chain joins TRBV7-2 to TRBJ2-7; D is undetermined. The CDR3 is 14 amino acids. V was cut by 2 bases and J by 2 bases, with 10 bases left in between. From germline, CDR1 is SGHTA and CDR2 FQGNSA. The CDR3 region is CASSLRIITYEQYF. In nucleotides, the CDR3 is TGTGCCAGCAGCTTAAGAATTATAACCTACGAGCAGTACTTC.